Given below is one T cell receptor (beta chain) in context. This entry is derived from a study of Ad26.COV2.S vaccination and SARS-CoV-2 variants. Across the whole study: Into the muscle, Ad26.COV2.S was dosed once or twice, 56 days apart.

This sample's treatment: around 19 received Ad26.COV2.S at low or high dose, single or two shots; about 5 received placebo; per-sample allocation not given. Sampling occurred on day 63 after the first vaccine or placebo injection. Trimming took 0 bases from V and 7 from J, leaving 19 bases between them. This CDR3 contains 18 residues. Germline loops: CDR1 SGHVS, CDR2 FNYEAQ. Method: immunoSEQ multiplex PCR; TCRdb's copy keeps in-frame clones and lacks some. In the table there are 400,000 to 450,000 clones, roughly 90% of which are singletons. This rearrangement joins TRBV7-6 to TRBJ2-6, with D maybe TRBD2 (5 bases). Sequenced material: peripheral blood, taken in a trial of Ad26.COV2.S vaccine versus placebo. This sequence was found in a person between 18 and 65 years old who received the Ad26.COV2.S COVID-19 vaccine or a placebo. CDR3 sequence (DNA): TGTGCCAGCAGCTTAGCCCCTTTCGCGGGTTTGGGTGCCAACGTCCTGACTTTC. Its translation: CASSLAPFAGLGANVLTF. Using reference TRBV7-6 and TRBJ2-6 for the parts outside the CDR3, the full variable domain is GAGVSQSPRYKVTKRGQDVALRCDPISGHVSLYWYRQALGQGPEFLTYFNYEAQQDKSGLPNDRFSAERPEGSISTLTIQRTEQRDSAMYRCASSLAPFAGLGANVLTFGAGSRLTVL.